This T cell receptor beta chain emerged from a study of graft-versus-host responses after intestinal transplantation. Generated by immunoSEQ multiplex PCR, the TCRdb table keeps only in-frame clones and is missing some. The sample holds around 50,000 clones, about four fifths seen once. The CDR3 consists of 15 residues. The V and J ends lost 5 bases and 7 bases, in that order; junction bases with no gene match: 8. Germline V CDR1 and CDR2: MGHRA, YSYEKL. A word on this clone: Its antigen is not identified.

Sequenced here: unstimulated CD4+ T cells sorted from spleen or lymph node cells, sampled before transplant. The chain recombines TRBV4-1 with TRBJ1-2; 12 bases are shared with TRBD1. The clonotype originates from a human donor who was the organ donor for an intestinal transplant. DNA of the CDR3: TGCGCCAGCAGCTCAAACCGGGACAGGGGGCCTGGCTACACCTTC. Translating gives CASSSNRDRGPGYTF.